The rows below give T cell receptor beta chains drawn from one sample of a study of CD8 T cells in ankylosing spondylitis. TCRdb fed the 5' RACE reads into MiXCR, producing one record per CDR3 protein. The sample shows 150,000 to 200,000 distinct CDR3 sequences, roughly 12% of them seen only once. Sequencing used blood, either unsorted or a sorted T cell fraction (not recorded which). These receptors were collected from a male donor with ankylosing spondylitis or in good health (not recorded which). CDR3s include the opening cysteine and the closing phenylalanine or tryptophan. The D gene is left open where the match is weak. Not all rows give a size; the values are once, few, many and, for expanded clones, a class.

DNA: TGTGCCATAACGGAGGGTTCTGGAAACACCATATATTTT; CDR3: CAITEGSGNTIYF; size: many; D: -; J: TRBJ1-3; V: TRBV12-3/TRBV12-4
DNA: TGTGCCAGCAGCCCCGGGACAGGGCGATTGGAGCAGTACTTC; CDR3: CASSPGTGRLEQYF; size: few; D: TRBD1; J: TRBJ2-7; V: TRBV7-9
DNA: TGTGCCACTACCCCGGGACAACGAAAGAATTCACCCCTCCACTTT; CDR3: CATTPGQRKNSPLHF; size: few; D: -; J: TRBJ1-6; V: TRBV6-1
DNA: TGCAGTGCTAGAGAGCCCCCTGAGGACGAGCAGTACTTC; CDR3: CSAREPPEDEQYF; size: many; D: -; J: TRBJ2-7; V: TRBV20-1
DNA: TGTGCCACCAGTGATTTGCCGAGGGGGGAGCAGTTCTTC; CDR3: CATSDLPRGEQFF; size: many; D: -; J: TRBJ2-1; V: TRBV24-1
DNA: TGCGCCAGCAGCTTGTACGCAGGCTCCTACAATGAGCAGTTCTTC; CDR3: CASSLYAGSYNEQFF; size: many; D: -; J: TRBJ2-1; V: TRBV5-1
DNA: TGTGCCACCAGTGACTACGCCGGGACAGGGGGTACAGATACGCAGTATTTT; CDR3: CATSDYAGTGGTDTQYF; size: -; D: TRBD1; J: TRBJ2-3; V: TRBV24-1
DNA: TGTGCCAGCAGTTATCAAAGGACTAGAAACAATGAGCAGTTCTTC; CDR3: CASSYQRTRNNEQFF; size: few; D: TRBD2; J: TRBJ2-1; V: TRBV6-2/TRBV6-3
DNA: TGTGCCAGCAGCTTTTCGAGACAGGCAGACTACGAGCAGTACTTC; CDR3: CASSFSRQADYEQYF; size: -; D: -; J: TRBJ2-7; V: TRBV7-2
DNA: TGTGCCAGCAGCTTAGTTAGAGGGGCTAGCGGACACAATGAGCAGTTCTTC; CDR3: CASSLVRGASGHNEQFF; size: few; D: TRBD2; J: TRBJ2-1; V: TRBV11-3
DNA: TGTGCCAGCGGACGGGACTTCATCGACGAGCAGTACTTC; CDR3: CASGRDFIDEQYF; size: -; D: -; J: TRBJ2-7; V: TRBV6-1
DNA: TGTGCCAGCAGCGTAGACGGGGGGGCCTACTACGAGCAGTACTTC; CDR3: CASSVDGGAYYEQYF; size: -; D: TRBD2; J: TRBJ2-7; V: TRBV9
DNA: TGTGCCACCGGGTCGGGGCAGAGCACAGATACGCAGTATTTT; CDR3: CATGSGQSTDTQYF; size: many; D: -; J: TRBJ2-3; V: TRBV24-1
DNA: TGTGCCAGCAGCCCAGGCGGAGGAAGCCACCAGCCCCAGCATTTT; CDR3: CASSPGGGSHQPQHF; size: few; D: -; J: TRBJ1-5; V: TRBV7-2
DNA: TGCGCCAGCAGCTTGGACGGGATGGCCCGGGAGACCCAGTACTTC; CDR3: CASSLDGMARETQYF; size: many; D: -; J: TRBJ2-5; V: TRBV5-1
DNA: TGTGCCAGCAGTACTCGGGACAGCTCCTACGAGCAGTACTTC; CDR3: CASSTRDSSYEQYF; size: many; D: TRBD1; J: TRBJ2-7; V: TRBV6-2/TRBV6-3
DNA: TGTGCCAGCAGCCGAACAGGGGTAGCTAACTATGGCTACACCTTC; CDR3: CASSRTGVANYGYTF; size: many; D: TRBD1; J: TRBJ1-2; V: TRBV6-1
DNA: TGTGCCAGCAGCTTAGCTTTGGCCCTCAATCTCAACAATGAGCAGTTCTTC; CDR3: CASSLALALNLNNEQFF; size: many; D: -; J: TRBJ2-1; V: TRBV7-8
DNA: TGTGCCAGCAACATACAGGGGCAGCCCCAGCATTTT; CDR3: CASNIQGQPQHF; size: many; D: TRBD1; J: TRBJ1-5; V: TRBV12-3/TRBV12-4